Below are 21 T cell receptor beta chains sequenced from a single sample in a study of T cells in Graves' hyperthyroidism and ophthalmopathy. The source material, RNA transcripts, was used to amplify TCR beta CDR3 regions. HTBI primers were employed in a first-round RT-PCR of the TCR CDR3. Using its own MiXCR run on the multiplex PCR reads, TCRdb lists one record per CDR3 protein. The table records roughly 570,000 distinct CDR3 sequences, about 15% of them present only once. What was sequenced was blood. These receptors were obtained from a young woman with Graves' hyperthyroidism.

The CDR3 DNA is TGCAGTGCTAGTGCCCAGGACCAATACAATGAGCAGTTCTTC. Protein: CSASAQDQYNEQFF. The chain is built from TRBV20-1 and TRBJ2-1; D is unresolved. Trimming pared 3 bases from V and 4 bases from J, leaving 13 bases between. This CDR3 is 14 amino acids long. Germline assignment: CDR1 DFQATT and CDR2 SNEGSKA (reference sequence).

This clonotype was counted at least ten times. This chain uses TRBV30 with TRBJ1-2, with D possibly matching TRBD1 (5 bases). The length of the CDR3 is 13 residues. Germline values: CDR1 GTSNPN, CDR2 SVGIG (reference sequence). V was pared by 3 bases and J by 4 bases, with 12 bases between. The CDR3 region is CAWRRTYVYGYTF. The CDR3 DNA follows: TGTGCCTGGAGGCGGACATATGTCTATGGCTACACCTTC. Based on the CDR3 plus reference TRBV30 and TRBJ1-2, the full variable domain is SQTIHQWPATLVQPVGSPLSLECTVEGTSNPNLYWYRQAAGRGLQLLFYSVGIGQISSEVPQNLSASRPQDRQFILSSKKLLLSDSGFYLCAWRRTYVYGYTFGSGTRLTVV.

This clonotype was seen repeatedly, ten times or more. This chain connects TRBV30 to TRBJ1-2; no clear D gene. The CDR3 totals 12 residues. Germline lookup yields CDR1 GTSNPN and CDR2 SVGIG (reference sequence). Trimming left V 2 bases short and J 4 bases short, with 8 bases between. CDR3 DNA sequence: TGTGCCTGGAGTAAGGGTGTCTATGGCTACACCTTC. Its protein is CAWSKGVYGYTF.

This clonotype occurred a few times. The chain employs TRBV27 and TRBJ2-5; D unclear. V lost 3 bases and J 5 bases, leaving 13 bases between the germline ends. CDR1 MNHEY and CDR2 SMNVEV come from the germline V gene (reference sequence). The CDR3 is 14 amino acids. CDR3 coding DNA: TGTGCCAGCAGTTTTTACGGTCCCAGTGAGACCCAGTACTTC. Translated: CASSFYGPSETQYF.

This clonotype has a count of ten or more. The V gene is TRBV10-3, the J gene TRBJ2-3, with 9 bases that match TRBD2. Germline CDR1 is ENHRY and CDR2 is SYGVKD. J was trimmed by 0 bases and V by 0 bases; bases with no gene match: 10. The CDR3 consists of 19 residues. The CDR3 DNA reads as TGTGCCATCAGTGAGTCGGGAGCGGGAGGTCTTACTAGCACAGATACGCAGTATTTT. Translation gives CAISESGAGGLTSTDTQYF.

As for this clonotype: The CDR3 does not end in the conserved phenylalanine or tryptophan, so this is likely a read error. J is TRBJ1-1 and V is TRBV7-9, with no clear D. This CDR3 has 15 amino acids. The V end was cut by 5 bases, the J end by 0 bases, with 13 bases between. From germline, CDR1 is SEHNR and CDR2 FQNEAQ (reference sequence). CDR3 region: CASSHPVGMNTEAFL. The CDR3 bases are TGTGCCAGCAGCCACCCAGTCGGCATGAACACTGAAGCTTTCCTT.

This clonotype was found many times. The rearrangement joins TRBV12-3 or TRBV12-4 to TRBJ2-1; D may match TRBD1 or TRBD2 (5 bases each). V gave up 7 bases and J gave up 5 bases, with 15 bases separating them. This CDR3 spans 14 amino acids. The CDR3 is CASIDGTLHNEQFF. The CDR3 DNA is TGTGCCAGCATCGACGGGACCCTTCACAATGAGCAGTTCTTC.

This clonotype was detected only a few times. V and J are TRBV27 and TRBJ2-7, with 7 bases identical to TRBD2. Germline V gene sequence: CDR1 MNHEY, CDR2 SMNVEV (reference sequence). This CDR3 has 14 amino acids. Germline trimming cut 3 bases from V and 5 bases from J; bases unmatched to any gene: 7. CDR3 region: CASSFNGLGHEQYF. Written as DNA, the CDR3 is TGTGCCAGCAGTTTCAACGGACTAGGCCACGAGCAGTACTTC.

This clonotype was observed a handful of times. The CDR3, as DNA: TGTGCCAGCAGTGAAATGAGGGCAGCCCAAGAGACCCAGTACTTC. It yields the protein CASSEMRAAQETQYF. The gene calls are TRBV6-1 and TRBJ2-5; tentative D call: TRBD2 (5 bases). The CDR3 length is 15 residues. V was trimmed by 2 bases and J by 1 base, leaving 11 bases between them. Germline CDR1 reads MNHNS; CDR2 reads SASEGT.

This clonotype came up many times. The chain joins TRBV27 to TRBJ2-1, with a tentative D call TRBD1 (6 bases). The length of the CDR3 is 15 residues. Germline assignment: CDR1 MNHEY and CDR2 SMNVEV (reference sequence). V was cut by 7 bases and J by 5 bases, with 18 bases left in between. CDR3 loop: CASTAGTQSNNEQFF. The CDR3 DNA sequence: TGTGCCAGCACCGCCGGGACACAGAGCAACAATGAGCAGTTCTTC.

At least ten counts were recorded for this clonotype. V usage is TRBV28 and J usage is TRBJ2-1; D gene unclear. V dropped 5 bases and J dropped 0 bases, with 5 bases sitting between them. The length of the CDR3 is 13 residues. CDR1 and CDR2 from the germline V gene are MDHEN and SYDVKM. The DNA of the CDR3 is TGTGCCAGCAGTCAAACCTCCTACAATGAGCAGTTCTTC. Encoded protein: CASSQTSYNEQFF.

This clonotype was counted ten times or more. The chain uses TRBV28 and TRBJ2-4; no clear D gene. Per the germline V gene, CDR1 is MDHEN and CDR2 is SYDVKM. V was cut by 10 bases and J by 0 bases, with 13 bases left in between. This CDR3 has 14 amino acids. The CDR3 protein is CATTLSIAKNIQYF. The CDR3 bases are TGTGCCACCACACTCTCGATAGCCAAAAACATTCAGTACTTC.

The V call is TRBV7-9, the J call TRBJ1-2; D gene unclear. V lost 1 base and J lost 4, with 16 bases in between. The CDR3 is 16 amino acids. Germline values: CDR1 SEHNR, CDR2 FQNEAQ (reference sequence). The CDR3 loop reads CASSLEGRPPVYGYTF. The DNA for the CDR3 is TGTGCCAGCAGCTTAGAGGGCCGCCCCCCCGTCTATGGCTACACCTTC.

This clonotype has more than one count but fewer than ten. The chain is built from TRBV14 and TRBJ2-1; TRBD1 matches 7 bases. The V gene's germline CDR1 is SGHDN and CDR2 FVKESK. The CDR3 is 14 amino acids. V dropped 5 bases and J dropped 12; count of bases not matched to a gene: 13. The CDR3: CASSRTMVRDRQFF. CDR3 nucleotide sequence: TGTGCCAGCAGCAGAACCATGGTCCGGGACAGGCAGTTCTTC.

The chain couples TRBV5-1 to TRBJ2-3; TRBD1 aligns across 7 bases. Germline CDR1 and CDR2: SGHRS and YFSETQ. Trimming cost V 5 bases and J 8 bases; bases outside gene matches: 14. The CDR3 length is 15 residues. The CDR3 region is CASSRTGPRVATQYF. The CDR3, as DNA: TGCGCCAGCAGTAGGACAGGCCCGCGCGTCGCTACGCAGTATTTT.

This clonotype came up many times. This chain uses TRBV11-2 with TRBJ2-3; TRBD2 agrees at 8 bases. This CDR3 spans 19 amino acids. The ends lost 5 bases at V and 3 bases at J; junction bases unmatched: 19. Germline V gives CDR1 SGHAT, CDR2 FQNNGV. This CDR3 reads CASSPIPGITGGLTDTQYF. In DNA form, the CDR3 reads TGTGCCAGCAGCCCAATTCCCGGTATTACGGGAGGGCTGACAGATACGCAGTATTTT.

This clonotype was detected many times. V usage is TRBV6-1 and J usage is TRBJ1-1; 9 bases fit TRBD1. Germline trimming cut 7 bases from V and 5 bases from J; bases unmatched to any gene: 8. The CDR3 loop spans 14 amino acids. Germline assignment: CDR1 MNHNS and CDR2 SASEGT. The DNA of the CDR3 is TGTGCCAGCACCCGGGACAGGGTCTCGACTGAAGCTTTCTTT. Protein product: CASTRDRVSTEAFF.

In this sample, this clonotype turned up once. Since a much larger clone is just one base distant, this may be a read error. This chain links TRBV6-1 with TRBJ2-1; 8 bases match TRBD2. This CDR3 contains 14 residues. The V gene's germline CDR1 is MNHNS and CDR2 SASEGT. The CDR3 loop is CATGAGGVYNGQFF. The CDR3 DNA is TGTGCCACCGGGGCGGGAGGCGTATACAATGGGCAGTTCTTC.

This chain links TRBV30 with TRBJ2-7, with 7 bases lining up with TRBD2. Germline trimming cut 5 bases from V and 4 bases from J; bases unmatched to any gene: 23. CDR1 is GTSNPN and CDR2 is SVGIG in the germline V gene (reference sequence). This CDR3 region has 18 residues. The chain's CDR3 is CAWGPPSPLAALGYEQYF. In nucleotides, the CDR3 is TGTGCCTGGGGTCCTCCGTCCCCCCTAGCGGCCTTGGGGTACGAGCAGTACTTC. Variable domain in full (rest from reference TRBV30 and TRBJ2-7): SQTIHQWPATLVQPVGSPLSLECTVEGTSNPNLYWYRQAAGRGLQLLFYSVGIGQISSEVPQNLSASRPQDRQFILSSKKLLLSDSGFYLCAWGPPSPLAALGYEQYFGPGTRLTVT.

This CDR3 is CASSSGQATNSEQFF. For the CDR3, the DNA is TGTGCCAGCAGCTCCGGACAGGCCACAAACAGTGAGCAGTTCTTC. This chain joins TRBV7-2 and TRBJ2-1, with 7 bases aligning to TRBD1. Germline CDR1 reads SGHTA; CDR2 reads FQGNSA. This CDR3 region has 15 residues. V trimming: 4 bases; J trimming: 9 bases; junction bases outside the gene matches: 12.

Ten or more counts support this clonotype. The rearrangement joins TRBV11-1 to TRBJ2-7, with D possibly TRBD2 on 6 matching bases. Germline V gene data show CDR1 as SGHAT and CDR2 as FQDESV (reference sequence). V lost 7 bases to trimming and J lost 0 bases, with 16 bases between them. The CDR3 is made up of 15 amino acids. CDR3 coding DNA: TGTGCCAGCACGCGGGGAATCGACGCCTCCTACGAGCAGTACTTC. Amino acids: CASTRGIDASYEQYF. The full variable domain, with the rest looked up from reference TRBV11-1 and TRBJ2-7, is EAEVAQSPRYKITEKSQAVAFWCDPISGHATLYWYRQILGQGPELLVQFQDESVVDDSQLPKDRFSAERLKGVDSTLKIQPAELGDSAMYLCASTRGIDASYEQYFGPGTRLTVT.